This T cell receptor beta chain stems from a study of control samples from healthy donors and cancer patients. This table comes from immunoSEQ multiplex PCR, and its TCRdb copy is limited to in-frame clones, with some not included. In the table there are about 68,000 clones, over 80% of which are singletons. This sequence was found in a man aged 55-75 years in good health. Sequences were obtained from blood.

The DNA of the CDR3 is TGTGCCAGCCAGGGGGCGCGTGAAAAAGGGCAGTTCTTC. As protein: CASQGAREKGQFF. This chain joins TRBV6-5 and TRBJ2-1, with 8 bases aligning to TRBD1. Germline CDR1 reads MNHEY; CDR2 reads SVGAGI. V gave up 8 bases and J gave up 12 bases; unmatched junction bases: 12. The CDR3 is 13 residues long.